Following are 25 T cell receptor beta chains from one sample sequenced in a study of blood T cell repertoires in COVID-19. Generated by immunoSEQ multiplex PCR, the TCRdb table keeps only in-frame clones and is missing some. Of about 120,000 clones in the sample, approximately 90% were seen once. Material for sequencing was peripheral blood. The receptors derive from a woman aged 45-65 years with acute or convalescent COVID-19.

With regard to this clone: An end of the junction differs from the germline gene, which may be a read error. This chain connects TRBV7-6 to TRBJ2-1, with D maybe TRBD2 (5 bases). This CDR3 region has 17 residues. In germline, CDR1 is SGHVS, CDR2 FNYEAQ. CDR3 in amino acids: CASSPGIPSSSHNEQFF. The CDR3 DNA is TGTGCCAGCAGCCCGGGGATCCCTTCTTCCTCCCACAATGAGCAGTTCTTC.

This chain uses TRBV11-2 with TRBJ2-1, with TRBD2 as a possible D gene (5 bases). Germline CDR1 SGHAT, CDR2 FQNNGV. This CDR3 spans 14 amino acids. V was pared by 3 bases and J by 15 bases, with 21 bases between. CDR3 residues: CASSLAGIRVLSFF. As DNA, the CDR3 is TGTGCCAGCAGCTTGGCCGGGATCCGCGTCCTATCGTTCTTC.

This chain uses TRBV5-1 with TRBJ1-3; D gene ambiguous. Germline CDR1 is SGHRS and CDR2 is YFSETQ. The CDR3 has 14 amino acids. Trimming left V 4 bases short and J 0 bases short, with 8 bases between. This chain's CDR3 is CASSPQDSGNTIYF. DNA of the CDR3: TGCGCCAGCAGCCCGCAGGACTCTGGAAACACCATATATTTT.

This rearrangement joins TRBV15 to TRBJ2-5; TRBD1 agrees at 10 bases. Germline CDR1 reads LNHNV; CDR2 reads YYDKDF (reference sequence). This CDR3 comprises 17 residues. V lost 1 base, J lost 4 bases, and 9 bases stayed unmatched. CDR3 in amino acids: CATSRVYGTGASETQYF. The CDR3 nucleotides are TGTGCCACCAGCAGAGTGTATGGGACAGGGGCGTCAGAGACCCAGTACTTC.

This chain connects TRBV25-1 to TRBJ2-1, with TRBD2 as a possible D gene (5 bases). V was clipped by 2 bases and J by 2 bases, with 10 bases between them. The germline CDR1 and CDR2 sequences are MGHDK and SYGVNS. This CDR3 comprises 15 residues. CDR3 sequence: CASSEEGAAYNEQFF. The DNA of the CDR3 is TGTGCCAGCAGTGAAGAGGGCGCAGCCTACAATGAGCAGTTCTTC.

This rearrangement joins TRBV7-2 to TRBJ2-2; tentative D call: TRBD2 (6 bases). CDR1 is SGHTA, CDR2 FQGNSA, per germline. This CDR3 is 14 amino acids long. Trimming left V 5 bases short and J 7 bases short, with 14 bases between. The CDR3 reads CASSPMLGGGELFF. As DNA, the CDR3 is TGTGCCAGCAGCCCGATGTTGGGGGGCGGGGAGCTGTTTTTT.

J is TRBJ2-7 and V is TRBV5-6, with 10 bases matching TRBD1. Germline values: CDR1 SGHDT, CDR2 YYEEEE. This CDR3 comprises 16 residues. V trimming: 2 bases; J trimming: 2 bases; junction bases outside the gene matches: 7. CDR3 DNA: TGTGCCAGCAGCTTCTTTACCGGGACAGGGGCCTACGAGCAGTACTTC. It is translated as CASSFFTGTGAYEQYF. Complete variable domain (other parts from reference TRBV5-6 and TRBJ2-7): DAGVTQSPTHLIKTRGQQVTLRCSPKSGHDTVSWYQQALGQGPQFIFQYYEEEERQRGNFPDRFSGHQFPNYSSELNVNALLLGDSALYLCASSFFTGTGAYEQYFGPGTRLTVT.

The gene calls are TRBV2 and TRBJ2-3; 7 bases line up with TRBD2. With 10 bases clipped from V and 6 bases from J, the junction kept 10 bases outside the gene matches. The CDR3 is 13 amino acids. Germline V gives CDR1 SNHLY, CDR2 FYNNEI. CDR3 sequence: CATVGRAPDTQYF. CDR3 nucleotides: TGTGCCACTGTTGGGAGGGCTCCTGATACGCAGTATTTT.

This clone has only one observation. J is TRBJ1-1 and V is TRBV5-5; 7 bases agree with TRBD1. CDR3 length equals 14 residues. The V and J ends lost 4 bases and 5 bases, in that order; junction bases with no gene match: 8. Germline values: CDR1 SGHKS, CDR2 YYEKEE (reference sequence). The CDR3 loop is CASSIDRARTEAFF. For the CDR3, the DNA is TGTGCCAGCAGCATAGACAGGGCGCGGACTGAAGCTTTCTTT. Using reference TRBV5-5 and TRBJ1-1 for the parts outside the CDR3, the full variable domain is DAGVTQSPTHLIKTRGQQVTLRCSPISGHKSVSWYQQVLGQGPQFIFQYYEKEERGRGNFPDRFSARQFPNYSSELNVNALLLGDSALYLCASSIDRARTEAFFGQGTRLTVV.

The chain recombines TRBV29-1 with TRBJ2-3; maybe TRBD2 (5 bases). V lost 8 bases and J 2 bases, leaving 8 bases between the germline ends. Per the germline V gene, CDR1 is SQVTM and CDR2 is ANQGSEA. There are 11 residues in the CDR3. The CDR3 coding sequence is TGCAGCTCGGACTTCACAGATACGCAGTATTTT. Translating gives CSSDFTDTQYF.

The chain couples TRBV28 to TRBJ1-5; 8 positions match TRBD1. CDR3 size: 14 residues. Germline CDR1 reads MDHEN; CDR2 reads SYDVKM. The J segment lost 6 bases and the V segment lost 1 base, leaving 2 bases of the junction unmatched. This CDR3 is CASSLLTGGQPQHF. The DNA of the CDR3 is TGTGCCAGCAGTTTATTAACAGGGGGTCAGCCCCAGCATTTT.

This rearrangement joins TRBV19 to TRBJ2-7, with 14 bases aligning to TRBD2. After removal of 5 bases from V and 2 bases from J, the junction contained 5 bases not matched to a gene. The V gene's germline CDR1 is LNHDA and CDR2 SQIVND (reference sequence). This CDR3 contains 16 residues. Here the CDR3 reads CASSQGLAGAPYEQYF. The CDR3 DNA reads TGTGCCAGTAGTCAGGGACTAGCGGGAGCCCCCTACGAGCAGTACTTC.

This clone was counted once. The chain joins TRBV5-1 to TRBJ2-6, with 9 bases aligning to TRBD1. V gave up 4 bases and J gave up 2 bases; unmatched junction bases: 10. The germline gives CDR1 SGHRS, CDR2 YFSETQ. There are 18 residues in the CDR3. For the CDR3, the DNA is TGCGCCAGCAGCCCGGGACAGGGTGCGCCCGCTGGGGCCAACGTCCTGACTTTC. Protein: CASSPGQGAPAGANVLTF.

The chain has TRBV5-1 and TRBJ2-3; TRBD2 aligns across 10 bases. The CDR3 has 16 residues. Germline V gene data show CDR1 as SGHRS and CDR2 as YFSETQ. Unmatched junction bases numbered 7, after V lost 3 bases and J lost 3 bases. The CDR3 nucleotides are TGCGCCAGCAGCTCGGCACTAGCGGGGCCAACAGATACGCAGTATTTT. Protein: CASSSALAGPTDTQYF.

The chain links TRBV5-1 to TRBJ2-1; 8 bases match TRBD2. The CDR3 runs 14 residues. J lost 10 bases, V lost 2 bases, and 8 bases had no gene match. From germline, CDR1 is SGHRS and CDR2 YFSETQ. This CDR3 reads CASSLVAGRGEQFF. The CDR3 DNA sequence: TGCGCCAGCAGCTTAGTAGCGGGGCGCGGCGAGCAGTTCTTC.

This chain links TRBV7-2 with TRBJ2-7, with D maybe TRBD1 (7 bases). Per germline, CDR1 SGHTA and CDR2 FQGNSA. The CDR3 length is 15 residues. V lost 5 bases and J lost 4, with 18 bases in between. CDR3 in amino acids: CASSQGQGGFYEQYF. CDR3 nucleotides: TGTGCCAGCAGCCAAGGTCAGGGGGGATTTTACGAGCAGTACTTC.

This chain joins TRBV5-8 and TRBJ1-5; D perhaps matches TRBD1 (5 bases). The germline V gene has CDR1 SGHTS and CDR2 YDEGEE. The CDR3 totals 16 residues. V dropped 2 bases and J dropped 8 bases, with 20 bases sitting between them. CDR3 residues: CASSLGQNPLSEPQHF. In DNA, the CDR3 is TGTGCCAGCAGCTTAGGACAAAACCCCCTTTCGGAGCCCCAGCATTTT.

This clone was counted a single time. The genes are TRBV2 and TRBJ2-2; a weak D match, TRBD1 (5 bases). The CDR3 is 13 amino acids. Trimming took off 6 bases at V and 4 bases at J, with 9 bases between the two ends. Per germline, CDR1 SNHLY and CDR2 FYNNEI. The CDR3 region is CASSRTPTGELFF. CDR3 in DNA: TGTGCCAGCAGCCGGACACCCACCGGGGAGCTGTTTTTT. The full variable domain, completed using reference TRBV2 and TRBJ2-2, is EPEVTQTPSHQVTQMGQEVILRCVPISNHLYFYWYRQILGQKVEFLVSFYNNEISEKSEIFDDQFSVERPDGSNFTLKIRSTKLEDSAMYFCASSRTPTGELFFGEGSRLTVL.

The CDR3 loop reads CASRKTGGYGYTF. The CDR3 nucleotides read TGTGCCAGCAGAAAGACAGGGGGCTATGGCTACACCTTC. This sequence joins TRBV27 and TRBJ1-2, with 9 bases aligning to TRBD1. The CDR3 has 13 amino acids. V lost 6 bases and J lost 4; bases outside the gene matches: 3. Germline-derived CDR1 and CDR2 are MNHEY and SMNVEV (reference sequence).

This chain joins TRBV24-1 and TRBJ1-2; the D is unclear. CDR3 length equals 14 residues. V gave up 8 bases and J gave up 4 bases, with 16 bases separating them. Per germline, CDR1 KGHDR and CDR2 SFDVKD. The CDR3 loop is CATIAGKTGYGYTF. DNA for the CDR3: TGTGCCACCATCGCCGGCAAAACGGGCTATGGCTACACCTTC.

The CDR3 DNA follows: TGTGCCAGCAGTTTCGCAGGGGGGATCTATGGCTACACCTTC. Amino acid sequence: CASSFAGGIYGYTF. The V call is TRBV28, the J call TRBJ1-2; 7 bases align to TRBD1. From germline, CDR1 is MDHEN and CDR2 SYDVKM. This CDR3 spans 14 amino acids. V was clipped by 3 bases and J by 4 bases; unmatched bases: 5.

The genes are TRBV4-2 and TRBJ2-2; 10 bases are shared with TRBD2. The CDR3 is 17 residues long. Germline CDR1 reads LGHNA; CDR2 reads YNFKEQ. Trimming removed 4 bases from V and 4 bases from J; junction bases left unmatched: 9. CDR3 region: CASSPRTSGQTTGELFF. DNA of the CDR3: TGTGCCAGCAGCCCCCGGACTAGCGGTCAAACCACCGGGGAGCTGTTTTTT.

The rearrangement uses TRBV10-3 and TRBJ2-1; 13 bases fit TRBD2. The germline V gene encodes CDR1 ENHRY and CDR2 SYGVKD. The length of the CDR3 is 19 residues. Trimming at V came to 3 bases and at J to 0 bases, leaving 8 bases not matched to a gene. CDR3 sequence (DNA): TGTGCCATCAGTGATGCACTAGCGGGAGGGGAGGGCTCCTACAATGAGCAGTTCTTC. Protein sequence: CAISDALAGGEGSYNEQFF.

The chain links TRBV4-2 to TRBJ2-7, with TRBD2 matching 8 bases. The V gene's germline CDR1 is LGHNA and CDR2 YNFKEQ. This CDR3 has 15 amino acids. The junction had 5 bases not matched to a gene; V was cut back by 1 base and J by 3 bases. CDR3 protein: CASSQGAGVGYEQYF. CDR3 DNA sequence: TGTGCCAGCAGCCAAGGAGCGGGAGTAGGCTACGAGCAGTACTTC.

The CDR3 DNA follows: TGTGCCAGCAGCTTAACCCCCTCGGGATGGGGAGTCGGGCAGTTCTTC. Protein product: CASSLTPSGWGVGQFF. The chain joins TRBV7-2 to TRBJ2-1; TRBD2 might be the D (5 bases). The CDR3 extends over 16 amino acids. Germline CDR1 reads SGHTA; CDR2 reads FQGNSA. Between the trimmed V and J ends, which lost 2 bases and 12 bases, there was a span of 23 bases. Using reference TRBV7-2 and TRBJ2-1 for the parts outside the CDR3, the full variable domain is GAGVSQSPSNKVTEKGKDVELRCDPISGHTALYWYRQSLGQGLEFLIYFQGNSAPDKSGLPSDRFSAERTGGSVSTLTIQRTQQEDSAVYLCASSLTPSGWGVGQFFGPGTRLTVL.